Below are 8 T cell receptor beta chains sequenced from a single sample in a study of T cells in Graves' hyperthyroidism and ophthalmopathy. RNA transcripts provided the source from which TCR beta CDR3 regions were amplified. Primed by the HTBI set, a first-round RT-PCR was run on the TCR CDR3. TCRdb passed the multiplex PCR reads through MiXCR, listing each CDR3 protein once. The sample includes 700,000 to 950,000 distinct CDR3 sequences, roughly 32% of them seen just once. Sequenced input: blood. These receptors all come from a woman between 40 and 50 years old with Graves' hyperthyroidism.

This sequence joins TRBV12-3 or TRBV12-4 and TRBJ1-1, with TRBD1 matching over 7 bases. The V segment lost 3 bases and the J segment 11 bases; nucleotides outside the gene matches: 9. The length of the CDR3 is 13 residues. CDR3: CASSFKGATVAFF. The CDR3 DNA is TGTGCCAGCAGTTTCAAGGGGGCAACGGTGGCTTTCTTT.

The V and J genes are TRBV11-2 and TRBJ2-7, with 7 nucleotides matching TRBD1. Germline CDR1 and CDR2: SGHAT and FQNNGV. Germline trimming cut 1 base from V and 3 bases from J; bases unmatched to any gene: 9. This CDR3 is 16 amino acids long. CDR3 sequence (DNA): TGTGCCAGCAGCTTAGGACGTTTAAGGACAGGCTACGAGCAGTACTTC. Translation gives CASSLGRLRTGYEQYF.

The rearrangement joins TRBV7-2 to TRBJ2-5, with D possibly TRBD1 on 5 matching bases. This CDR3 comprises 14 residues. Germline V gives CDR1 SGHTA, CDR2 FQGNSA. V lost 5 bases to trimming and J lost 2 bases, with 12 bases between them. CDR3: CASSPYRKQETQYF. As DNA, the CDR3 is TGTGCCAGCAGCCCATACAGGAAACAAGAGACCCAGTACTTC.

This clonotype was recorded many times. This chain connects TRBV13 to TRBJ2-7; D is unclear. CDR3 length: 12 residues. The V gene's germline CDR1 is PRHDT and CDR2 FYEKMQ (reference sequence). Between the trimmed V and J ends, which lost 5 bases and 3 bases, there was a span of 8 bases. The CDR3 nucleotides read TGTGCCAGCAGCCGAAGAGACTACGAGCAGTACTTC. Encoded protein: CASSRRDYEQYF.

This clonotype showed up many times. This chain links TRBV7-8 with TRBJ1-1; D is ambiguous. Trimming took off 2 bases at V and 8 bases at J, with 9 bases between the two ends. There are 12 residues in the CDR3. The V gene's germline CDR1 is SGHVS and CDR2 FQNEAQ. CDR3 amino acids: CASSLSRAEAFF. In nucleotides, the CDR3 is TGTGCCAGCAGCTTATCGCGGGCAGAAGCTTTCTTT.

This clonotype was counted at least ten times. The chain carries TRBV7-2 and TRBJ2-7, with D perhaps TRBD2 (5 bases). The CDR3 extends over 19 amino acids. Trimming left V 5 bases short and J 3 bases short, with 29 bases between. CDR1 and CDR2 (germline): SGHTA, FQGNSA. CDR3 residues: CASSTSRVRWFGVNYEQYF. DNA for the CDR3: TGTGCCAGCAGCACTAGTAGAGTCAGGTGGTTTGGGGTGAACTACGAGCAGTACTTC. The whole variable domain, filled in from reference TRBV7-2 and TRBJ2-7, reads GAGVSQSPSNKVTEKGKDVELRCDPISGHTALYWYRQSLGQGLEFLIYFQGNSAPDKSGLPSDRFSAERTGGSVSTLTIQRTQQEDSAVYLCASSTSRVRWFGVNYEQYFGPGTRLTVT.

The chain combines TRBV11-2 with TRBJ2-6, with D possibly matching TRBD2 (6 bases). Trimming stripped 7 bases from V and 0 bases from J, with 19 bases between. CDR1 and CDR2 from the germline V gene are SGHAT and FQNNGV. The CDR3 is made up of 18 amino acids. DNA of the CDR3: TGTGCCAGCACCGTAAGGTCCGGGGGAGACTCTGGGGCCAACGTCCTGACTTTC. Translation gives CASTVRSGGDSGANVLTF. The full variable domain, rest sourced from reference TRBV11-2 and TRBJ2-6, is EAGVAQSPRYKIIEKRQSVAFWCNPISGHATLYWYQQILGQGPKLLIQFQNNGVVDDSQLPKDRFSAERLKGVDSTLKIQPAKLEDSAVYLCASTVRSGGDSGANVLTFGAGSRLTVL.

This chain links TRBV4-3 with TRBJ1-1, with D perhaps matching TRBD1 (5 bases). The CDR3 consists of 15 residues. V lost 4 bases and J lost 1, with 13 bases in between. Germline-derived CDR1 and CDR2 are LGHNA and YSLEER. CDR3 bases: TGCGCCAGCAGCCTAGAGGGACGGAGGAACACTGAAGCTTTCTTT. Protein product: CASSLEGRRNTEAFF.